The 20 T cell receptor beta chains presented below share a single source sample, sequenced in a study of cytomegalovirus exposure and HLA in healthy donors. Primers for the PCR totalled 60 Vbeta and 13 Jbeta. The data were produced by immunoSEQ multiplex PCR, yet TCRdb's version contains in-frame clones alone and is incomplete. The repertoire has tens of thousands of clones, approximately 60% of them found once; the top ten carry 5.5% to 6%. The source material was PBMCs. These receptors were taken from a boy under 18 in good health and CMV-seropositive.

This clone came up once. The rearrangement joins TRBV5-4 to TRBJ1-6; 9 bases align to TRBD1. The trim removed 4 bases at V and 6 bases at J, leaving 5 bases unmatched. The CDR3 consists of 15 residues. Germline assignment: CDR1 SGHNT and CDR2 YYREEE (reference sequence). This chain's CDR3 is CASSPDRGSNSPLHF. CDR3 nucleotide sequence: TGTGCCAGCAGCCCCGACAGGGGGTCTAATTCACCCCTCCACTTT.

V gene TRBV5-6 combines with J gene TRBJ2-7; 10 positions match TRBD1. The CDR3 length is 15 residues. Trimming took 4 bases from V and 1 from J; bases not matched to a gene: 5. Germline-derived CDR1 and CDR2 are SGHDT and YYEEEE. In DNA, the CDR3 is TGTGCCAGCAGCCTTGGGGACAGGGGTTCCTACGAGCAGTACTTC. It is translated as CASSLGDRGSYEQYF.

On this clone: One end of the junction fails to match germline, which may point to a read error. The chain joins TRBV29-1 to TRBJ1-2, with D possibly TRBD1 on 5 matching bases. The CDR3 sequence is 15 residues long. Germline CDR1 SQVTM, CDR2 ANQGSEA. The CDR3 here is CSVDGRDINNYGYPF. CDR3 bases: TGCAGCGTTGATGGCAGGGATATAAACAACTATGGCTACCCCTTC.

The chain is built from TRBV25-1 and TRBJ1-1, with D unclear. The germline V gene encodes CDR1 MGHDK and CDR2 SYGVNS. The CDR3 sequence is 12 residues long. V gave up 5 bases and J gave up 0 bases, with 4 bases separating them. CDR3 sequence (DNA): TGTGCCAGCAGTCGGGTGAACACTGAAGCTTTCTTT. Translated, it gives CASSRVNTEAFF.

This chain uses TRBV14 with TRBJ2-1, with D possibly being TRBD2 (6 bases). The V gene lost 1 base and the J gene lost 3 bases, with 7 bases spanning the gap. CDR1 is SGHDN and CDR2 is FVKESK in the germline V gene. The CDR3 runs 14 residues. CDR3 nucleotides: TGTGCCAGCAGCCAAGGCGGGAACTACAATGAGCAGTTCTTC. Its translation is CASSQGGNYNEQFF. The variable domain in full, with the rest retrieved from reference TRBV14 and TRBJ2-1, is EAGVTQFPSHSVIEKGQTVTLRCDPISGHDNLYWYRRVMGKEIKFLLHFVKESKQDESGMPNNRFLAERTGGTYSTLKVQPAELEDSGVYFCASSQGGNYNEQFFGPGTRLTVL.

This clone appeared a few times. The rearrangement uses TRBV7-6 and TRBJ1-3; D is unresolved. V dropped 0 bases and J dropped 4 bases, with 16 bases sitting between them. Germline V CDR1 and CDR2: SGHVS, FNYEAQ. CDR3 length equals 17 residues. CDR3 nucleotides: TGTGCCAGCAGCTTAGCGGGTTCGGGAGGTCCCGGAAACACCATATATTTT. It is translated as CASSLAGSGGPGNTIYF.

As to this clone: Germline is not matched at one junction end, which may reflect a read error. The V and J genes are TRBV7-7 and TRBJ2-4, with a weak D call TRBD2 (6 bases). CDR1 SSHAT and CDR2 FNYEAQ come from the germline V gene (reference sequence). The CDR3 has 16 residues. CDR3 loop: CASSPSAGLAKNIQYF. In nucleotides, the CDR3 is TGTGCTAGCAGCCCGTCGGCGGGGTTAGCCAAAAACATTCAGTACTTC. Based on the CDR3 plus reference TRBV7-7 and TRBJ2-4, the full variable domain is GAGVSQSPRYKVTKRGQDVTLRCDPISSHATLYWYQQALGQGPEFLTYFNYEAQPDKSGLPSDRFSAERPEGSISTLTIQRTEQRDSAMYRCASSPSAGLAKNIQYFGAGTRLSVL.

V is TRBV27 and J is TRBJ1-1; the D gene is possibly TRBD1 (5 bases). V gave up 7 bases and J gave up 4 bases, with 16 bases separating them. Germline V gene sequence: CDR1 MNHEY, CDR2 SMNVEV (reference sequence). The CDR3 has 14 amino acids. This CDR3 is CASIRGGGSTEAFF. The CDR3 region has the DNA TGTGCCAGCATCCGGGGGGGTGGGAGCACTGAAGCTTTCTTT.

The V call is TRBV2, the J call TRBJ2-3; TRBD1 might be the D (5 bases). The CDR3 loop spans 16 amino acids. V lost 5 bases, J lost 0 bases, and 15 bases lay in between. The germline CDR1 and CDR2 sequences are SNHLY and FYNNEI. The CDR3 bases are TGTGCCAGCAGTCAATGGACAAGTACTAGCACAGATACGCAGTATTTT. Translated, it gives CASSQWTSTSTDTQYF.

The chain employs TRBV5-1 and TRBJ1-1, with D tentatively TRBD1 (6 bases). This CDR3 region has 15 residues. Deletions cut 4 bases from V and 1 base from J, with 14 bases between. Germline CDR1 is SGHRS and CDR2 is YFSETQ. CDR3 loop: CASSADRFRNTEAFF. DNA of the CDR3: TGCGCCAGCAGCGCCGACAGGTTCAGGAACACTGAAGCTTTCTTT.

The rearrangement uses TRBV19 and TRBJ2-1; TRBD2 agrees at 7 bases. CDR3 length: 16 amino acids. The junction had 5 bases not matched to a gene; V was cut back by 1 base and J by 2 bases. In germline, CDR1 is LNHDA, CDR2 SQIVND (reference sequence). CDR3 residues: CASSIGGGSTYNEQFF. CDR3 nucleotides: TGTGCCAGTAGTATAGGGGGCGGGAGCACCTACAATGAGCAGTTCTTC.

This sequence joins TRBV10-1 and TRBJ2-7; 7 nucleotides match TRBD2. This CDR3 spans 14 amino acids. Trimming removed 3 bases from V and 0 bases from J; junction bases left unmatched: 2. Germline CDR1 and CDR2: WNHNN and SYGVQD (reference sequence). CDR3 loop: CASSEAGSSYEQYF. CDR3 in DNA: TGCGCCAGCAGTGAAGCGGGGAGCTCCTACGAGCAGTACTTC.

The rearrangement links TRBV12-2 to TRBJ2-4; the D call in the table, TRBD2, was not verified against the DNA. TRBV12-2 is shown as a pseudogene. The CDR3 runs to 17 residues. CDR3 amino acids: CASRPVEAIVAKNIQYF. The DNA of the CDR3 is TGTGCAAGTCGCCCCGTAGAGGCAATTGTAGCCAAAAACATTCAGTACTTC.

A few counts support this clone. The chain uses TRBV7-9 and TRBJ2-1, with D possibly matching TRBD1 (5 bases). Per the germline V gene, CDR1 is SEHNR and CDR2 is FQNEAQ (reference sequence). CDR3 length: 17 residues. V was pared by 6 bases and J by 8 bases, with 26 bases between. The CDR3 DNA sequence: TGTGCCAGCAGATTCACCGTCGGGCCGTACTTAGGGGATGAGCAGTTCTTC. Protein product: CASRFTVGPYLGDEQFF.

The chain uses TRBV5-4 and TRBJ1-1; perhaps TRBD1 as D (6 bases). The CDR3 loop spans 15 amino acids. Trimming shortened V by 4 bases and J by 1 base, and 14 bases separated the two germline ends. Germline V gives CDR1 SGHNT, CDR2 YYREEE (reference sequence). CDR3 sequence reads: CASSGAQGQNTEAFF. The CDR3 DNA follows: TGTGCCAGCAGCGGGGCACAGGGCCAGAACACTGAAGCTTTCTTT.

The rearrangement joins TRBV21-1 to TRBJ2-7; the DNA was not compared with TRBD2, the D call given in the table. TRBV21-1 is a pseudogene. This CDR3 is built from 20 residues. CDR3 loop: CASSKAGDASSGSISYEQYF. As DNA, the CDR3 is TGTGCCAGCAGCAAAGCCGGCGACGCCTCTAGCGGGAGTATCTCCTACGAGCAGTACTTC.

CDR3 sequence (DNA): TGTGCCAGCAGCTTAGACCCGCGTGAGCAGTTCTTC. It translates to CASSLDPREQFF. This sequence joins TRBV11-2 and TRBJ2-1; unclear D gene. CDR1 and CDR2 (germline): SGHAT, FQNNGV. CDR3 size: 12 residues. Trimming removed 0 bases at V and 9 bases at J, with 6 bases between.

The chain carries TRBV19 and TRBJ1-2; 7 bases are a match to TRBD1. Germline CDR1 is LNHDA and CDR2 is SQIVND (reference sequence). Trimming took 5 bases from V and 4 from J; bases not matched to a gene: 4. The CDR3 has 13 residues. The CDR3 coding sequence is TGTGCCAGTAGTCCGGGGACAGCCTATGGCTACACCTTC. It yields the protein CASSPGTAYGYTF.

The chain carries TRBV19 and TRBJ1-4; possibly TRBD1 for D (5 bases). There are 13 residues in the CDR3. Trimming stripped 6 bases from V and 8 bases from J, with 13 bases between. CDR1 and CDR2 (germline): LNHDA, SQIVND (reference sequence). The CDR3 region is CASSPQGWEKLFF. CDR3 nucleotides: TGTGCCAGTAGCCCGCAGGGATGGGAAAAACTGTTTTTT.

The chain has TRBV9 and TRBJ2-5; 11 nucleotides agree with TRBD1. Germline V gene data show CDR1 as SGDLS and CDR2 as YYNGEE. After removal of 0 bases from V and 5 bases from J, the junction contained 6 bases not matched to a gene. This CDR3 contains 16 residues. For the CDR3, the DNA is TGTGCCAGCAGCGTAGCTGGACAGGGGGCGGGGGAGACCCAGTACTTC. The encoded protein is CASSVAGQGAGETQYF. The full variable domain, in which reference TRBV9 and TRBJ2-5 provide the parts outside the CDR3, is DSGVTQTPKHLITATGQRVTLRCSPRSGDLSVYWYQQSLDQGLQFLIQYYNGEERAKGNILERFSAQQFPDLHSELNLSSLELGDSALYFCASSVAGQGAGETQYFGPGTRLLVL.